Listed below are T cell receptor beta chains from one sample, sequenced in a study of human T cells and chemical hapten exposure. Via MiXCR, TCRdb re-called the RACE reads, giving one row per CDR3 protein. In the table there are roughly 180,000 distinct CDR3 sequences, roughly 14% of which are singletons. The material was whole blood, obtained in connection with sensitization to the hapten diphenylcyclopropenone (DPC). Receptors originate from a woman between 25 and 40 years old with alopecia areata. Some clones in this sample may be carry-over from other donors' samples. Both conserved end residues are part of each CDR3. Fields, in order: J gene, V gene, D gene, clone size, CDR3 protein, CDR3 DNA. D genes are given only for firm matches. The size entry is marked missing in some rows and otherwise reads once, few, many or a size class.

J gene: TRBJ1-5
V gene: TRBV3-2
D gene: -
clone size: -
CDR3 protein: CASSSGQGRFYSNQPQHF
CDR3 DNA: TGTGCCAGCAGCTCCGGGCAGGGCCGATTCTATAGCAATCAGCCCCAGCATTTT

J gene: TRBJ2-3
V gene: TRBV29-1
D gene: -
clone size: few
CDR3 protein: CSSREKYTDTQYF
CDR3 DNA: TGCTCCTCTCGGGAAAAGTACACAGATACGCAGTATTTT

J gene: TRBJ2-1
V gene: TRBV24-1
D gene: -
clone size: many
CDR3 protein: CATSRAGNEQFF
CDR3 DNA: TGTGCCACCAGCAGGGCCGGCAATGAGCAGTTCTTC

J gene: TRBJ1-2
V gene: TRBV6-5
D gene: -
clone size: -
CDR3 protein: CASSYRNSNYGYTF
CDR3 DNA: TGTGCCAGCAGTTACCGGAATTCAAACTATGGCTACACCTTC

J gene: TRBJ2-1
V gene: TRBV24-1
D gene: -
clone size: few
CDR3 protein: CATSGTGSSYNEQFF
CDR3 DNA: TGTGCCACCAGTGGAACCGGGAGCTCCTACAATGAGCAGTTCTTC

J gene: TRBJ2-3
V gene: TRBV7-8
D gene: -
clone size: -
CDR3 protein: CASRDVADTQYF
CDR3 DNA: TGTGCCAGCAGAGACGTGGCAGATACGCAGTATTTT

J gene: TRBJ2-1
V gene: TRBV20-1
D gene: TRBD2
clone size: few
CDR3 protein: CSAPPGLAGGPNEQFF
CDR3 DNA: TGCAGTGCTCCCCCGGGACTAGCGGGGGGCCCCAATGAGCAGTTCTTC

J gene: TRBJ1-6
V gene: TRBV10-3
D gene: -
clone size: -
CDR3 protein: CAISDDSSYNSPLHF
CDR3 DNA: TGTGCCATCAGTGACGACAGCTCCTATAATTCACCCCTCCACTTT

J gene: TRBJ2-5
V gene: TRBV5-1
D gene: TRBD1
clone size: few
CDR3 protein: CASSAPDRGLEETQYF
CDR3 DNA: TGCGCCAGCAGCGCTCCGGACAGGGGGCTTGAAGAGACCCAGTACTTC

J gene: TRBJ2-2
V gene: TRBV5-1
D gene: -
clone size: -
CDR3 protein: CASSLRGRGDTGELFF
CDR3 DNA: TGCGCCAGCAGCTTGCGGGGCAGGGGTGACACCGGGGAGCTGTTTTTT

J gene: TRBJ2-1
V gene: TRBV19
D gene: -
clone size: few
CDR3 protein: CASSIFSPSSYNEQFF
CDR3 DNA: TGTGCCAGTAGTATATTCTCGCCGAGCTCCTACAATGAGCAGTTCTTC

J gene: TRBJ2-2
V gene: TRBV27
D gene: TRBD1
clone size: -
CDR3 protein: CASTHRPGQQNTGELFF
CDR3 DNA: TGTGCCAGCACCCACCGCCCGGGACAGCAGAACACCGGGGAGCTGTTTTTT

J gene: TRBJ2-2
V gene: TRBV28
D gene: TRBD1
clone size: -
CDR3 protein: CASSLWGDRGLVGELFF
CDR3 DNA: TGTGCCAGCAGTTTATGGGGGGACAGGGGGCTGGTCGGGGAGCTGTTTTTT

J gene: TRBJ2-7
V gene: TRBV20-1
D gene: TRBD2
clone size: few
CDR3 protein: CSAIRGLVTPEQYF
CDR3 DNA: TGCAGTGCTATCCGGGGACTAGTGACCCCCGAGCAGTACTTC

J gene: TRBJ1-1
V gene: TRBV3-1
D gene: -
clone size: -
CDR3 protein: CASSFNPRTEAFF
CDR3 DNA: TGTGCCAGCAGCTTTAATCCCCGGACAGAAGCTTTCTTT

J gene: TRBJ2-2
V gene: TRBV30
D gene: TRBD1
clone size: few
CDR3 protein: CAWSALDRAGELFF
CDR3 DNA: TGTGCCTGGAGTGCTTTGGACAGGGCCGGGGAGCTGTTTTTT

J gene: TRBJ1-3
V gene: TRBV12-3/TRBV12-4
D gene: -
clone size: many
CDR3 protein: CASSPRVGQASKGNTIYF
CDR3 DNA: TGTGCCAGCAGTCCCCGGGTAGGCCAGGCGTCCAAGGGAAACACCATATATTTT

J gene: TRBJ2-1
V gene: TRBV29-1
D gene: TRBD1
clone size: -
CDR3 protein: CSVGAGGRSYNEQFF
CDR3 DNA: TGCAGCGTAGGAGCAGGGGGCAGGTCCTACAATGAGCAGTTCTTC

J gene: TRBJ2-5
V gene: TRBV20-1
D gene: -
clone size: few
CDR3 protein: CSARLRGLIETQYF
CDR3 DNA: TGCAGTGCTAGACTCCGGGGATTGATCGAGACCCAGTACTTC

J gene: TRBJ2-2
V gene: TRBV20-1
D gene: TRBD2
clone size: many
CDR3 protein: CSASGRSNTGELFF
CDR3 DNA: TGCAGTGCTAGCGGGAGGTCGAACACCGGGGAGCTGTTTTTT

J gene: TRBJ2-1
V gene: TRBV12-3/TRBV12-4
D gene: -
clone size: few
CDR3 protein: CASRMDLGNEQFF
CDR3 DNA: TGTGCCAGCAGGATGGACTTGGGCAATGAGCAGTTCTTC

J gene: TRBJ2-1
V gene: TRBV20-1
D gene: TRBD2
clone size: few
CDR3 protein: CSASIASGGYNEQFF
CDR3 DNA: TGCAGTGCTAGTATCGCTAGCGGGGGCTACAATGAGCAGTTCTTC

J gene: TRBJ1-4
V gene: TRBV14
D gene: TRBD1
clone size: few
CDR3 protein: CASSQWTGGANEKLFF
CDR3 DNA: TGTGCCAGCAGCCAATGGACAGGGGGGGCTAATGAAAAACTGTTTTTT

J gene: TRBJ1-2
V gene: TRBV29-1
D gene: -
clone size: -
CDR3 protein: CSVGEGNNYGYTF
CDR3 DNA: TGCAGCGTCGGGGAGGGTAATAACTATGGCTACACCTTC

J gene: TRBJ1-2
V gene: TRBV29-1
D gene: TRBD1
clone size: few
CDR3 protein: CSDTGTGFSGYTF
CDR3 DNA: TGCAGTGATACCGGGACAGGGTTTTCTGGCTACACCTTC

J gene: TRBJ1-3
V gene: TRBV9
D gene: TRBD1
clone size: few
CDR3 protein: CASSVRHRGSSGNTIYF
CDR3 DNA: TGTGCCAGCAGCGTTCGACACAGGGGGTCTTCTGGAAACACCATATATTTT

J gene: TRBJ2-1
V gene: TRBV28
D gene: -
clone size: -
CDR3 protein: CASTGVVDEQFF
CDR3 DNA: TGTGCCAGCACGGGGGTCGTCGATGAGCAGTTCTTC

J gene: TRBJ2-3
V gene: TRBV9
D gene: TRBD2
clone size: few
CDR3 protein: CASSLWSGTSTDTQYF
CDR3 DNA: TGTGCCAGCAGCCTTTGGAGCGGGACTAGCACAGATACGCAGTATTTT

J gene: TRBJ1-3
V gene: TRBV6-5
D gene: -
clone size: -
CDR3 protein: CASRTDGYSGNTIYF
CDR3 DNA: TGTGCCAGCAGAACAGACGGTTACTCTGGAAACACCATATATTTT